This T cell receptor beta chain is drawn from a study of T cell repertoires in cytomegalovirus infection. General study points: Dominating the ex vivo response were TCR beta clonotypes that were CMV-specific and HLA-C-restricted.

Trimming removed 0 bases at V and 4 bases at J, with 13 bases between. The CDR3 has 15 amino acids. Germline V gene sequence: CDR1 SGHVS, CDR2 FNYEAQ. At least ten counts were recorded for this clonotype. Antigen unknown. TCRdb re-called the reads through MiXCR, storing one row per CDR3 protein. The profile shows some 300,000 distinct CDR3 sequences, roughly 15% of them singletons. The material sequenced was PBMCs. The gene calls are TRBV7-6 and TRBJ2-7; the D call may be TRBD1 or TRBD2 (6 bases each). This clonotype was sampled from a human donor in good health (CMV status not recorded). Some clones in this sample may be carry-over from other donors' samples. Written as DNA, the CDR3 is TGTGCCAGCAGCTTAGCGCCGGTAGGGGGGTACGAGCAGTACTTC. Its protein product is CASSLAPVGGYEQYF. The entire variable domain, with the rest obtained from reference TRBV7-6 and TRBJ2-7, is as follows: GAGVSQSPRYKVTKRGQDVALRCDPISGHVSLYWYRQALGQGPEFLTYFNYEAQQDKSGLPNDRFSAERPEGSISTLTIQRTEQRDSAMYRCASSLAPVGGYEQYFGPGTRLTVT.